Shown below are 9 T cell receptor beta chains from a single sample sequenced in a study of spatial heterogeneity in lung cancer. Time point of the sample: blood at routine non-recurrence follow-up after resection. No cells were sorted before sequencing. The whole RNA sequenced was extracted from tumor, nontumor lung or frozen PBMC. Each CDR3 protein gets one entry after TCRdb re-called the 5' RACE reads with MiXCR. Altogether approximately 56,000 distinct CDR3 sequences are present, under 8% being singletons, with the ten largest covering 35%. Here the sequenced sample was PBMCs, taken at follow-up. All receptors come from a female donor with early-stage non-small cell lung cancer.

The V call is TRBV5-1, the J call TRBJ2-7; D gene unclear. Per germline, CDR1 SGHRS and CDR2 YFSETQ. V lost 0 bases to trimming and J lost 2 bases, with 9 bases between them. This CDR3 comprises 14 residues. CDR3 residues: CASSLDGSPYEQYF. The CDR3 region has the DNA TGCGCCAGCAGCTTGGACGGCAGTCCCTACGAGCAGTACTTC.

This clonotype was seen at least ten times. Here the CDR3 reads CSASAGTSSYNEQFF. The CDR3 bases are TGCAGTGCTAGCGCCGGGACTAGCTCCTACAATGAGCAGTTCTTC. The chain has TRBV20-1 and TRBJ2-1, with TRBD2 identical over 8 bases. Unmatched junction bases numbered 4, after V lost 3 bases and J lost 0 bases. The CDR3 covers 15 residues. Germline V gene sequence: CDR1 DFQATT, CDR2 SNEGSKA (reference sequence).

Only a few counts were recorded for this clonotype. The rearrangement links TRBV27 to TRBJ2-3, with TRBD2 matching over 7 bases. Losses at the gene ends were 4 bases for V and 5 bases for J; bases not matched to a gene: 12. The CDR3 loop spans 16 amino acids. The germline V gene has CDR1 MNHEY and CDR2 SMNVEV (reference sequence). The CDR3 reads CASSSFSGGGKDTQYF. Written as DNA, the CDR3 is TGTGCCAGCAGTTCCTTCTCTGGGGGGGGGAAAGATACGCAGTATTTT.

Ten or more counts support this clonotype. The CDR3 reads CASSLVGTRGEQYF. DNA of the CDR3: TGCGCCAGCAGCTTGGTAGGGACTAGAGGCGAGCAGTACTTC. This sequence joins TRBV5-1 and TRBJ2-7; 8 bases are shared with TRBD2. From germline, CDR1 is SGHRS and CDR2 YFSETQ. This CDR3 is 14 amino acids long. The J segment lost 6 bases and the V segment lost 0 bases, leaving 5 bases of the junction unmatched. Using reference TRBV5-1 and TRBJ2-7 for the parts outside the CDR3, the full variable domain is KAGVTQTPRYLIKTRGQQVTLSCSPISGHRSVSWYQQTPGQGLQFLFEYFSETQRNKGNFPGRFSGRQFSNSRSEMNVSTLELGDSALYLCASSLVGTRGEQYFGPGTRLTVT.

A remark on this clonotype: A single base separates this from a much larger clone, so it may be a read error. The chain combines TRBV4-1 with TRBJ2-3, with a weak D call TRBD2 (6 bases). CDR1 is MGHRA and CDR2 is YSYEKL in the germline V gene. The V end lost 2 bases, the J end lost 4 bases, and 16 bases lay between the germline ends. The CDR3 is made up of 16 amino acids. In nucleotides, the CDR3 is TGCGCCAGCAGCCAAATAGCGGTGGGAAGGTCAGATACGCAGTATTTT. Protein sequence: CASSQIAVGRSDTQYF.

V gene TRBV7-3 combines with J gene TRBJ2-6; no definite D call. Germline CDR1 is SGHTA and CDR2 is FQGTGA. This CDR3 contains 15 residues. V was clipped by 5 bases and J by 1 base, with 9 bases between them. This CDR3 reads CASSLHGSGANVLTF. DNA for the CDR3: TGTGCCAGCAGCCTCCACGGGTCTGGGGCCAACGTCCTGACTTTC.

This clonotype occurred a few times. The rearrangement uses TRBV2 and TRBJ2-5; TRBD2 aligns across 15 bases. Germline V gene sequence: CDR1 SNHLY, CDR2 FYNNEI. The CDR3 consists of 17 residues. The J segment lost 3 bases and the V segment lost 6 bases, leaving 8 bases of the junction unmatched. The chain's CDR3 is CASSYGTSGGMEETQYF. The CDR3 DNA sequence: TGTGCCAGCAGCTACGGGACTAGCGGGGGGATGGAAGAGACCCAGTACTTC.

The chain has TRBV7-6 and TRBJ1-4; 10 bases agree with TRBD1. Trimming took 5 bases from V and 8 from J; bases not matched to a gene: 8. This CDR3 has 15 amino acids. In germline, CDR1 is SGHVS, CDR2 FNYEAQ. This CDR3 is CASSPRTGGGEKLFF. The CDR3 bases are TGTGCCAGCAGCCCACGGACAGGGGGAGGAGAAAAACTGTTTTTT.

V usage is TRBV10-2 and J usage is TRBJ2-3; a possible D gene is TRBD1 (6 bases). The CDR3 contains 15 residues. Trimming cost V 3 bases and J 2 bases, with 12 bases left between them. CDR1 is WSHSY, CDR2 SAAADI, per germline. The CDR3 nucleotides read TGCGCCAGCAGTGATGGGTGGGGGCCCACAGATACGCAGTATTTT. This gives the protein CASSDGWGPTDTQYF.